This TCR beta chain was documented in a study of blood T cell repertoires in COVID-19. Study background: Samples of COVID-19 (acute and convalescent) were obtained from the United States, Italy and Spain.

Produced via immunoSEQ multiplex PCR; TCRdb's table is partial and in-frame only. Altogether about 170,000 clones are present, roughly 90% being singletons, with the ten largest covering roughly 24%. J was trimmed by 6 bases and V by 5 bases; bases with no gene match: 8. The CDR3 loop spans 15 amino acids. Germline V gene lookup returns CDR1 MNHEY and CDR2 SVGAGI. The origin of this receptor is a man aged 55 to 70 with acute or convalescent COVID-19. Sequenced input: peripheral blood. The chain joins TRBV6-5 to TRBJ1-5, with 9 bases identical to TRBD1. CDR3 sequence reads: CASSPTGGSGQPQHF. CDR3 sequence (DNA): TGTGCCAGCAGTCCTACAGGGGGCTCGGGTCAGCCCCAGCATTTT.